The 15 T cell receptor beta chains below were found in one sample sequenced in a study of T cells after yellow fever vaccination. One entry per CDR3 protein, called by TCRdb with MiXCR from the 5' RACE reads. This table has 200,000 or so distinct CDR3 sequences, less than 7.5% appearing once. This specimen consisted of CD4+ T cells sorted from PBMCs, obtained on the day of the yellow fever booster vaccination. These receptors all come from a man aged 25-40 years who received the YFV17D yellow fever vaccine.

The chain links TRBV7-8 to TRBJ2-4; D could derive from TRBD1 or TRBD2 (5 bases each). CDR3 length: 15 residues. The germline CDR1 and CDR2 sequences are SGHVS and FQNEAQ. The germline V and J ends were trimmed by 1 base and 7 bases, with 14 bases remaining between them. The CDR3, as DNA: TGTGCCAGCAGCTTAGAGGGACCGCAAAGGAACATTCAGTACTTC. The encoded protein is CASSLEGPQRNIQYF.

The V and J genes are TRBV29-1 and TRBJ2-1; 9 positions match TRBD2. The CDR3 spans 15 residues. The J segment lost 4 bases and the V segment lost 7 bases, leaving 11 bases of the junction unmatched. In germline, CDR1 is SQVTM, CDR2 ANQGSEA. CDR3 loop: CSAEGGREKYNEQFF. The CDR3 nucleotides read TGCAGCGCCGAGGGCGGGAGGGAAAAATACAATGAGCAGTTCTTC.

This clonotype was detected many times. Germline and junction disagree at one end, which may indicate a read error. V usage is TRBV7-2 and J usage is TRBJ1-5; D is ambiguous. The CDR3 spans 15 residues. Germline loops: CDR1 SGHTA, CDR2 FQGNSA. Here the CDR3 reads CASSLEGSGNQPQHF. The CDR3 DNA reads TGCGCCAGCAGCTTGGAAGGGAGCGGCAATCAGCCCCAGCATTTT.

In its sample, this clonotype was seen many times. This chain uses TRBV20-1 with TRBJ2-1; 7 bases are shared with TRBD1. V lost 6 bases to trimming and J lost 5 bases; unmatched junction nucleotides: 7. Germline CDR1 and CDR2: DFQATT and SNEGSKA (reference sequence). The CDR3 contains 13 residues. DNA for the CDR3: TGCAGTGCCCGACAGGGTAGGGACAATGAGCAGTTCTTC. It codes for CSARQGRDNEQFF.

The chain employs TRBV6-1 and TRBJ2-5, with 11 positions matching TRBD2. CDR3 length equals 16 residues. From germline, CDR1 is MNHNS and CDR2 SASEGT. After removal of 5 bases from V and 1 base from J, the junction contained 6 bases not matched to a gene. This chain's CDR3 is CASSRPGTSGQETQYF. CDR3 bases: TGTGCCAGCAGTCGACCCGGGACTAGCGGCCAAGAGACCCAGTACTTC.

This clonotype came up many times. The CDR3 protein is CASKTSQGPETQYF. The CDR3 nucleotides read TGCGCCAGCAAAACCTCACAGGGTCCAGAGACCCAGTACTTC. The chain recombines TRBV5-1 with TRBJ2-5; TRBD1 is a possible D gene (6 bases). Looked up from germline, CDR1 is SGHRS and CDR2 is YFSETQ. Trimming left V 6 bases short and J 4 bases short, with 16 bases between. The CDR3 contains 14 residues.

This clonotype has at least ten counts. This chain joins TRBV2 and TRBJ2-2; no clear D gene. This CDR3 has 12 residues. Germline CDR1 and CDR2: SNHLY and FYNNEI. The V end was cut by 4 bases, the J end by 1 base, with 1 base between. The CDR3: CASSGNTGELFF. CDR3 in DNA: TGTGCCAGCAGTGGGAACACCGGGGAGCTGTTTTTT. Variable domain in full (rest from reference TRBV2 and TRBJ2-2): EPEVTQTPSHQVTQMGQEVILRCVPISNHLYFYWYRQILGQKVEFLVSFYNNEISEKSEIFDDQFSVERPDGSNFTLKIRSTKLEDSAMYFCASSGNTGELFFGEGSRLTVL.

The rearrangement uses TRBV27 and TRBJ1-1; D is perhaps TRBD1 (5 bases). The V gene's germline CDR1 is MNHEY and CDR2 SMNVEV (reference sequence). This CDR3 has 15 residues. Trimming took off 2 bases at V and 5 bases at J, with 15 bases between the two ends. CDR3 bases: TGTGCCAGCAGTTTAGTCCGGGACGAGGCTACTGAAGCTTTCTTT. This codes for CASSLVRDEATEAFF.

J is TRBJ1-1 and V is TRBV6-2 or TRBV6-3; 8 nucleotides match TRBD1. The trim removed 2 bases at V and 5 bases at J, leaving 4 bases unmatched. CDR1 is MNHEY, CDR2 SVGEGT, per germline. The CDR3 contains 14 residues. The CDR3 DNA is TGTGCCAGCAGTTACGGACAGGGTGAAACTGAAGCTTTCTTT. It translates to CASSYGQGETEAFF.

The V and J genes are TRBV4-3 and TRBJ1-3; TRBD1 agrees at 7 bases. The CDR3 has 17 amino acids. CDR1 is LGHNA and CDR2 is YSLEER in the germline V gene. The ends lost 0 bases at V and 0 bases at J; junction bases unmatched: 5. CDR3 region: CASSQERGQSSGNTIYF. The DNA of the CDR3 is TGCGCCAGCAGCCAAGAGCGGGGACAGAGCTCTGGAAACACCATATATTTT.

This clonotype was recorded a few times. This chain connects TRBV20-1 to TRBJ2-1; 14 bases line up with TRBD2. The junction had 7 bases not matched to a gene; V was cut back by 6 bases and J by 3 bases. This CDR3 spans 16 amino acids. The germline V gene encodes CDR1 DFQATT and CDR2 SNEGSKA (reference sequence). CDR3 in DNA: TGCAGTGCAGGGACTAGCGGGAGTACGCGCTACAATGAGCAGTTCTTC. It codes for CSAGTSGSTRYNEQFF.

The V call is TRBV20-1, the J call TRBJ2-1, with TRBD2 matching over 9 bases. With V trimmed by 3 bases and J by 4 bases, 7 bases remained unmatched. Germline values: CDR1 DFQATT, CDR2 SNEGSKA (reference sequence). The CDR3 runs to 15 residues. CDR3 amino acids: CSASRPSGVYNEQFF. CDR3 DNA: TGCAGTGCTAGTCGCCCTAGCGGGGTTTACAATGAGCAGTTCTTC.

The CDR3 is CASNYRGRAFF. The CDR3 region has the DNA TGTGCCAGCAATTACCGGGGGCGGGCTTTCTTT. The chain combines TRBV28 with TRBJ1-1, with a tentative D call TRBD1 (6 bases). Germline assignment: CDR1 MDHEN and CDR2 SYDVKM. This CDR3 has 11 amino acids. Trimming cost V 7 bases and J 11 bases, with 14 bases left between them.

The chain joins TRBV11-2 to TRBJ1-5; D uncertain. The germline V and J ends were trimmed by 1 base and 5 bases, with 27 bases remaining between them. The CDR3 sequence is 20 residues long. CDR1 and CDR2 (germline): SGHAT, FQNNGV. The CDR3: CASSLVAGFVPAKEDQPQHF. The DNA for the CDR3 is TGTGCCAGCAGCTTAGTGGCGGGCTTTGTTCCAGCGAAAGAGGATCAGCCCCAGCATTTT.

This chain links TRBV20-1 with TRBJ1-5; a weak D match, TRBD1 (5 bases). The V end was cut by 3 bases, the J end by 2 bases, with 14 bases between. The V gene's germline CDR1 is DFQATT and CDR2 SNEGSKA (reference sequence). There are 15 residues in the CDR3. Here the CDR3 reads CSASAGTDGNQPQHF. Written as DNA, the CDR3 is TGCAGTGCTAGTGCAGGGACTGATGGCAATCAGCCCCAGCATTTT.